This T cell receptor beta chain derives from a study of Graves' ophthalmopathy and Graves' hyperthyroidism. Germline V gives CDR1 SNHLY, CDR2 FYNNEI. V was cut by 5 bases and J by 11 bases, with 15 bases left in between. The CDR3 extends over 12 amino acids. The diagnosis combined clinical symptoms, thyroxine, TRAb, thyroid ultrasound and orbital computed tomography scans. Isolation of PBMCs was performed using 8 to 10 ml of fresh peripheral blood. The table lists this clonotype with a few counts. RNA transcripts were the template, and TCR beta CDR3 regions were amplified from them. The first round was an RT-PCR with HTBI primers, and the second round was a multiplex PCR. TCRdb reprocessed the multiplex PCR reads via MiXCR and lists one record per CDR3 protein. The data hold approximately 700,000 distinct CDR3 sequences, with about 40% observed a single time.

This clonotype originated in an adult man with Graves' ophthalmopathy. The chain uses TRBV2 and TRBJ1-1, with D uncertain. Sequences were obtained from peripheral blood. This CDR3 is CASSLRISIAFF. CDR3 nucleotides: TGTGCCAGCAGTTTGAGAATATCCATCGCTTTCTTT.